This entry lists 11 T cell receptor beta chains sequenced from one sample in a study of PD-1 blockade in classical Hodgkin lymphoma. Autologous stem cell transplantation was followed by relapse in every patient, and brentuximab vedotin exposure varied. Measured with immunoSEQ multiplex PCR; TCRdb has only the in-frame clones, and not every one. The sample carries more than 90,000 clones, approximately 80% recorded once. Sequences were derived from peripheral blood mononuclear cells (PBMCs), sampled before the second cycle of nivolumab. The source is a human donor with classical Hodgkin lymphoma.

This clone was observed a single time. CDR3 coding DNA: TGTGCCAGCAGCTTCCTGACTAGCGCCCAGGGCGATGAGCAGTTCTTC. Translated, it gives CASSFLTSAQGDEQFF. V and J are TRBV5-6 and TRBJ2-1; 8 bases agree with TRBD2. The V gene end was trimmed by 2 bases and the J gene end by 8 bases; junction bases not matched to a gene: 12. The length of the CDR3 is 16 residues. From germline, CDR1 is SGHDT and CDR2 YYEEEE.

The CDR3 DNA sequence: TGTGCCGCCAGCGGGGGGCCGACCGGGGAGCTGTTTTTT. This sequence encodes CAASGGPTGELFF. The chain employs TRBV10-3 and TRBJ2-2; 9 positions agree with TRBD2. Looked up from germline, CDR1 is ENHRY and CDR2 is SYGVKD. There are 13 residues in the CDR3. The junction had 6 bases not matched to a gene; V was cut back by 11 bases and J by 5 bases.

The CDR3 coding sequence is TGTGCCATCAGGGCCGGGACAGGCACAGATACGCAGTATTTT. It specifies CAIRAGTGTDTQYF. The V gene is TRBV10-3, the J gene TRBJ2-3; 7 positions agree with TRBD1. V shed 6 bases, J shed 1 base, and the junction held 4 bases outside the gene matches. Germline V gene lookup returns CDR1 ENHRY and CDR2 SYGVKD. The CDR3 contains 14 residues.

The chain uses TRBV13 and TRBJ2-2; no definite D call. CDR3 size: 13 residues. Deletions cut 9 bases from V and 4 bases from J, with 12 bases between. The germline V gene has CDR1 PRHDT and CDR2 FYEKMQ (reference sequence). CDR3 sequence reads: CASRIPGTGELFF. CDR3 sequence (DNA): TGTGCCAGTCGCATACCGGGCACCGGGGAGCTGTTTTTT.

The rearrangement uses TRBV10-1 and TRBJ2-5; D remains ambiguous. Germline values: CDR1 WNHNN, CDR2 SYGVQD (reference sequence). CDR3 length equals 13 residues. V lost 4 bases to trimming and J lost 7 bases, with 13 bases between them. The CDR3 region has the DNA TGCGCCAGCAGTGGAACCGCCGAAGGGACCCAGTACTTC. It is translated as CASSGTAEGTQYF.

V usage is TRBV15 and J usage is TRBJ2-7; 8 nucleotides agree with TRBD2. This CDR3 is 18 amino acids long. From germline, CDR1 is LNHNV and CDR2 YYDKDF (reference sequence). Trimming at V came to 3 bases and at J to 2 bases, leaving 15 bases not matched to a gene. The chain's CDR3 is CATSSPPGGGRNTYEQYF. In nucleotides, the CDR3 is TGTGCCACCAGCAGCCCCCCGGGGGGCGGGAGGAACACCTACGAGCAGTACTTC.

In the case of this clone: In the same sample, other DNA sequences code for this CDR3. The rearrangement joins TRBV19 to TRBJ2-1; TRBD2 aligns across 9 bases. The CDR3 sequence is 15 residues long. Germline CDR1 LNHDA, CDR2 SQIVND (reference sequence). V dropped 3 bases and J dropped 2; count of bases not matched to a gene: 2. CDR3 in DNA: TGTGCCAGTAGTATTGGCGGGAGGGCCTACAATGAGCAGTTCTTC. This sequence encodes CASSIGGRAYNEQFF.

The gene calls are TRBV7-9 and TRBJ2-1; the D is unclear. V lost 5 bases to trimming and J lost 5 bases, with 10 bases between them. This CDR3 is 13 amino acids long. Germline V gene data show CDR1 as SEHNR and CDR2 as FQNEAQ (reference sequence). The CDR3 DNA follows: TGTGCCAGCAGCCTGGCAGCGAACAATGAGCAGTTCTTC. It yields the protein CASSLAANNEQFF.

Sample share makes this clone medium-sized. The chain employs TRBV5-1 and TRBJ1-1; D unclear. Trimming shortened V by 3 bases and J by 0 bases, and 15 bases separated the two germline ends. Germline V gene lookup returns CDR1 SGHRS and CDR2 YFSETQ. The CDR3 is 16 residues long. This CDR3 reads CASSWPRAGVNTEAFF. The CDR3 DNA reads TGCGCCAGCAGCTGGCCGCGGGCAGGTGTGAACACTGAAGCTTTCTTT.

V gene TRBV5-6 combines with J gene TRBJ1-2, with D perhaps matching TRBD1 (6 bases). Trimming cost V 7 bases and J 2 bases, with 15 bases left between them. The CDR3 runs 14 residues. Germline assignment: CDR1 SGHDT and CDR2 YYEEEE. This CDR3 reads CASVGQGRNYGYTF. Here the CDR3 DNA reads TGTGCCAGCGTTGGGCAGGGGAGGAACTATGGCTACACCTTC.

V gene TRBV5-5 combines with J gene TRBJ2-2; D call uncertain. The V gene lost 0 bases and the J gene lost 1 base, with 7 bases spanning the gap. This CDR3 has 15 residues. Germline lookup yields CDR1 SGHKS and CDR2 YYEKEE (reference sequence). The CDR3 DNA reads TGTGCCAGCAGCTTGGTGGTAGGGAACACCGGGGAGCTGTTTTTT. It specifies CASSLVVGNTGELFF.